Detailed here is one T cell receptor (beta chain). Measured with immunoSEQ multiplex PCR; TCRdb has only the in-frame clones, and not every one. The sample lists more than 200,000 clones, about 91% seen once, with roughly 6% in the top ten. This record comes from a study of blood T cell repertoires in COVID-19. CDR1 is LNHDA, CDR2 SQIVND, per germline (reference sequence). CDR3 size: 14 residues. Trimming pared 5 bases from V and 2 bases from J, leaving 12 bases between. Sequenced input: peripheral blood. This TCR came from a woman in her 30s with COVID-19, enrolled during active disease. The rearrangement links TRBV19 to TRBJ1-2; D is unclear. CDR3 region: CASSPPGLNYGYTF. CDR3 in DNA: TGTGCCAGTAGTCCCCCCGGACTCAACTATGGCTACACCTTC.